These T cell receptor beta chains were read from a single sample in a study of blood T cells in healthy people across ages. One entry per CDR3 protein results from TCRdb running MiXCR on the 5' RACE reads. Here the sample spans more than 750,000 distinct CDR3 sequences, almost 30% being singletons. In addition, the sample was reused for a study of T cells of mothers and their children.

Sequenced input: blood. The receptor set was obtained from a woman aged 35 to 49 in good health. The CDR3 runs from the conserved cysteine through the conserved F or W. A D gene is named only where the DNA matches it firmly. The size entry is marked missing in some rows and otherwise reads once, few, many or a size class.

abundance	d_gene	v_gene	j_gene	len	CDR3aa
many	NA	TRBV5-6	TRBJ1-5	14	CASSLGHGNQPQHF
NA	TRBD1	TRBV6-2/TRBV6-3	TRBJ1-5	18	CAGGTTPFGTALNQPQHF
many	NA	TRBV13	TRBJ2-7	13	CASSPETALEQYF
many	NA	TRBV7-8	TRBJ2-2	17	CASSLDQPYANTGELFF
many	TRBD2	TRBV27	TRBJ2-5	14	CASSPWGGQETQYF
NA	TRBD2	TRBV7-2	TRBJ2-5	19	CASSLPPYSTSGGDNEQYF
many	NA	TRBV20-1	TRBJ2-1	11	CSANTHNEQFF
NA	TRBD2	TRBV30	TRBJ2-3	11	CAWSGGDTQYF
few	TRBD1	TRBV7-9	TRBJ1-6	14	CASSVTGARSPLHF
few	TRBD1	TRBV28	TRBJ2-7	13	CASRPTGDYEQYF
NA	TRBD1	TRBV28	TRBJ2-1	16	CANSGPGQGALTEQFF
NA	NA	TRBV11-2	TRBJ2-1	13	CASVWRGDNEQFF
NA	NA	TRBV9	TRBJ1-2	14	CASSVSPGDNGYTF
NA	TRBD1	TRBV7-8	TRBJ2-7	15	CASSLEGQGRVGQYF
NA	NA	TRBV19	TRBJ1-1	14	CASSIFGVNTEAFF
many	NA	TRBV29-1	TRBJ2-3	15	CSVVEDSQLSDTQYF
NA	TRBD1	TRBV3-1	TRBJ2-1	16	CAGSHLTGERYNEQFF
few	NA	TRBV11-2	TRBJ2-7	16	CVSSSIPTDFSYEQYF
many	TRBD1	TRBV27	TRBJ2-7	16	CASSLRTGQGVHEQYF
many	TRBD2	TRBV29-1	TRBJ2-3	13	CSVGGGPTDTQYF
NA	NA	TRBV21-1	TRBJ2-5	21	CASSIKGTEGARDPLQETQYF
many	NA	TRBV28	TRBJ1-1	13	CASRATGTVEAFF
many	NA	TRBV7-2	TRBJ1-2	15	CASSLAARRAYGYTF
NA	NA	TRBV27	TRBJ1-4	16	CASSSWPQRTNEKLFF
NA	NA	TRBV20-1	TRBJ1-1	14	CSGRDGAKDTEAFF
NA	TRBD1	TRBV20-1	TRBJ1-1	15	CSARIIGTGNTEAFF
many	NA	TRBV27	TRBJ2-7	13	CASSSGISYEQYF
many	TRBD2	TRBV20-1	TRBJ2-1	16	CSARVSGGESYNEQFF
few	TRBD1	TRBV2	TRBJ1-5	19	CASRRQGGVLSSSNQPQHF